These T cell receptor beta chains were read from a single sample in a study of T cell repertoires in cytomegalovirus infection. TCRdb passed the reads through MiXCR, listing each CDR3 protein once. The repertoire includes about 260,000 distinct CDR3 sequences, 12% to 15% of them detected once, and 7% to 9.5% sits in the top ten. Sequencing was done on a sample of PBMCs. Every receptor here comes from a human donor in good health (CMV status not recorded). Some clones in this sample may be carry-over from other donors' samples. Both conserved end residues are part of each CDR3. The order of the fields is J gene, V gene, clone size, CDR3 protein. The size field is filled for only some rows; it gives once, few, many or a size class.

J gene: TRBJ1-5
V gene: TRBV20-1
clone size: few
CDR3 protein: CSAGPQGGQPQHF

J gene: TRBJ2-7
V gene: TRBV7-9
clone size: few
CDR3 protein: CASSRDTDQYF

J gene: TRBJ2-3
V gene: TRBV28
clone size: NA
CDR3 protein: CASSGGRDTQYF

J gene: TRBJ2-5
V gene: TRBV28
clone size: few
CDR3 protein: CASVALGNQETQYF

J gene: TRBJ2-7
V gene: TRBV7-2
clone size: many
CDR3 protein: CASSLSWGRGYEQYF

J gene: TRBJ2-1
V gene: TRBV7-9
clone size: many
CDR3 protein: CASSYGDSHTIEQFF

J gene: TRBJ1-5
V gene: TRBV19
clone size: NA
CDR3 protein: CATRDNHQPQHF

J gene: TRBJ2-1
V gene: TRBV7-2
clone size: many
CDR3 protein: CASSLGDRGFYNEQFF

J gene: TRBJ1-5
V gene: TRBV20-1
clone size: NA
CDR3 protein: CSARDPPRGRDHQPQHF

J gene: TRBJ2-5
V gene: TRBV7-2
clone size: many
CDR3 protein: CASSSGQGLGETQYF

J gene: TRBJ1-5
V gene: TRBV20-1
clone size: NA
CDR3 protein: CSARDRTGERNQPQHF

J gene: TRBJ2-3
V gene: TRBV7-2
clone size: few
CDR3 protein: CASRRTGESTDTQYF

J gene: TRBJ2-7
V gene: TRBV6-2/TRBV6-3
clone size: many
CDR3 protein: CASSYGTSSYEQYF

J gene: TRBJ2-1
V gene: TRBV6-2/TRBV6-3
clone size: NA
CDR3 protein: CASSYGGPGKQFF

J gene: TRBJ2-5
V gene: TRBV7-9
clone size: many
CDR3 protein: CASIRAGVGEETQYF

J gene: TRBJ2-2
V gene: TRBV11-3
clone size: many
CDR3 protein: CASSNPRTPHGELFF

J gene: TRBJ2-7
V gene: TRBV6-5
clone size: NA
CDR3 protein: CASSYAGAGGHYEQYF

J gene: TRBJ2-5
V gene: TRBV11-2
clone size: many
CDR3 protein: CASSPLAGLGQETQYF

J gene: TRBJ2-7
V gene: TRBV28
clone size: few
CDR3 protein: CASSGNKYEQYF

J gene: TRBJ2-1
V gene: TRBV7-2
clone size: many
CDR3 protein: CASSSDSGAIYNEQFF

J gene: TRBJ2-7
V gene: TRBV15
clone size: few
CDR3 protein: CATSRDLREGRGEQYF

J gene: TRBJ2-7
V gene: TRBV6-5
clone size: NA
CDR3 protein: CASSYSDRTSYEQYF

J gene: TRBJ2-1
V gene: TRBV29-1
clone size: NA
CDR3 protein: CSVEDGWVNNEQFF

J gene: TRBJ2-3
V gene: TRBV20-1
clone size: few
CDR3 protein: CSARSGSDTQYF

J gene: TRBJ2-7
V gene: TRBV12-3/TRBV12-4
clone size: many
CDR3 protein: CASSNGQGGTYEQYF

J gene: TRBJ1-2
V gene: TRBV20-1
clone size: NA
CDR3 protein: CSARGIQEVCGYTF

J gene: TRBJ1-1
V gene: TRBV29-1
clone size: few
CDR3 protein: CSGLISEAFF

J gene: TRBJ2-5
V gene: TRBV2
clone size: NA
CDR3 protein: CASSEDSVPPYF

J gene: TRBJ1-1
V gene: TRBV2
clone size: many
CDR3 protein: CASSANRIQTPNTEAFF

J gene: TRBJ2-1
V gene: TRBV7-2
clone size: many
CDR3 protein: CASSQHPDRGESF

J gene: TRBJ2-7
V gene: TRBV9
clone size: few
CDR3 protein: CASSVGLAGGRSYEQYF

J gene: TRBJ2-3
V gene: TRBV7-2
clone size: many
CDR3 protein: CASSLADTQYF

J gene: TRBJ2-5
V gene: TRBV5-1
clone size: few
CDR3 protein: CASSLLADIQETQYF

J gene: TRBJ1-3
V gene: TRBV19
clone size: NA
CDR3 protein: CASTIGLYSGNTIYF

J gene: TRBJ2-3
V gene: TRBV29-1
clone size: few
CDR3 protein: CSVETHTGDTDTQYF

J gene: TRBJ2-3
V gene: TRBV7-9
clone size: many
CDR3 protein: CASSDPGLAGKDTQYF

J gene: TRBJ2-3
V gene: TRBV5-1
clone size: NA
CDR3 protein: CASSYSGTGPTDTQYF

J gene: TRBJ1-1
V gene: TRBV7-9
clone size: NA
CDR3 protein: CASSGDRVWETEAFF

J gene: TRBJ2-7
V gene: TRBV27
clone size: NA
CDR3 protein: CATGQGGGQYF

J gene: TRBJ2-2
V gene: TRBV7-2
clone size: many
CDR3 protein: CASSPGPGELFF

J gene: TRBJ2-1
V gene: TRBV28
clone size: NA
CDR3 protein: CASSPEGTGNNEQFF